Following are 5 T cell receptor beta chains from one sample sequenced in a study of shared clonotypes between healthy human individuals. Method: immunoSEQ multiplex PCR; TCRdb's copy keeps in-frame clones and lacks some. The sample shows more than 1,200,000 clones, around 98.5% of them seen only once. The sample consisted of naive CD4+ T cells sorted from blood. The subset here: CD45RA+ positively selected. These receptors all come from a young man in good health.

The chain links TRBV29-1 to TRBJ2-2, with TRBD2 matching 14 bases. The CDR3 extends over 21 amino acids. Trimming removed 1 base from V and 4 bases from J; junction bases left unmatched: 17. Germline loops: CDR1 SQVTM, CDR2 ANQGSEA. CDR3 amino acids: CSVEAYGYGTSGSFITGELFF. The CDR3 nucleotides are TGCAGCGTTGAAGCTTATGGGTACGGGACTAGCGGGAGTTTTATCACCGGGGAGCTGTTTTTT.

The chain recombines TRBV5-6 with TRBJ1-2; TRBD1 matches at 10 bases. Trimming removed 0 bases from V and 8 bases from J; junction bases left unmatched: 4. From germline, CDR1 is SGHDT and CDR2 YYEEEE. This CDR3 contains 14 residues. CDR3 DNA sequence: TGTGCCAGCAGCTTGGGGGACAGGGGTGGAGGCTACACCTTC. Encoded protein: CASSLGDRGGGYTF. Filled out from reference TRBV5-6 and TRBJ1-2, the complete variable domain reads DAGVTQSPTHLIKTRGQQVTLRCSPKSGHDTVSWYQQALGQGPQFIFQYYEEEERQRGNFPDRFSGHQFPNYSSELNVNALLLGDSALYLCASSLGDRGGGYTFGSGTRLTVV.

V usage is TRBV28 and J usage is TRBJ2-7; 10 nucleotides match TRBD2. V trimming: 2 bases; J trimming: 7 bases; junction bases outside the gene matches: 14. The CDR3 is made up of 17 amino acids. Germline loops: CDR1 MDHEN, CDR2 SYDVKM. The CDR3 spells CASSLLGLAADPVEQYF. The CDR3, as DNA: TGTGCCAGCAGTTTACTAGGACTAGCGGCCGACCCAGTGGAGCAGTACTTC. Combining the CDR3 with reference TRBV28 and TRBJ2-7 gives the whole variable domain DVKVTQSSRYLVKRTGEKVFLECVQDMDHENMFWYRQDPGLGLRLIYFSYDVKMKEKGDIPEGYSVSREKKERFSLILESASTNQTSMYLCASSLLGLAADPVEQYFGPGTRLTVT.

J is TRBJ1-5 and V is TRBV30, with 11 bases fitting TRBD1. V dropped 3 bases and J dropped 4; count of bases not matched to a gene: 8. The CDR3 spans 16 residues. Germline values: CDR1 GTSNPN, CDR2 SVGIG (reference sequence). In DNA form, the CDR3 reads TGTGCCTGGAGAGGACAGGGGGCATTGGGAAATCAGCCCCAGCATTTT. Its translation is CAWRGQGALGNQPQHF.

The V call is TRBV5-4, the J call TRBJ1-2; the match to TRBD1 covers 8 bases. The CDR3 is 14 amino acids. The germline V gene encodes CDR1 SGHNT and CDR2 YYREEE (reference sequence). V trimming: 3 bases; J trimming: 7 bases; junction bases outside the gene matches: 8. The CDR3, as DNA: TGTGCCAGCAGCTCCCGGACAGGGCCGGGTGGCTACACCTTC. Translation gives CASSSRTGPGGYTF.